One and the same sample provided the 18 T cell receptor beta chains below, sequenced in a study of low-dose radiotherapy and immunotherapy resistance in tumors. Primers used for first-strand cDNA, a TRAV- and TRBV-specific set, covered both alpha and beta chains. TCRs were amplified for 15 to 25 PCR cycles with a constant-region primer and V-primer adapter. TCRdb re-analysed the reads in MiXCR, keeping a single row per CDR3 protein. Of 9,500 to 15,000 distinct CDR3 sequences in the sample, over 60% were seen once. The receptors come from a human donor with advanced metastatic prostate, ovarian, gallbladder or colorectal cancer (not recorded which). This table probably holds off-target reads from a library built for another chain.

V gene TRBV29-1 combines with J gene TRBJ1-3; the D is unclear. V was shortened by 1 base and J by 0 bases, with 7 bases between the two germline ends. CDR3 length: 14 amino acids. Germline V gene sequence: CDR1 SQVTM, CDR2 ANQGSEA. The CDR3 DNA reads as TGCAGCGTTGAAGGCAGCGACTCTGGAAACACCATATATTTT. Protein: CSVEGSDSGNTIYF.

The J gene is TRBJ2-1, the V gene TRBV5-1, with D tentatively TRBD1 (5 bases). Germline V CDR1 and CDR2: SGHRS, YFSETQ. The CDR3 contains 14 residues. The germline V and J ends were trimmed by 4 bases and 6 bases, with 14 bases remaining between them. CDR3 protein: CASSTGASGNEQFF. For the CDR3, the DNA is TGCGCCAGCAGCACTGGGGCGAGTGGCAATGAGCAGTTCTTC.

This clonotype has just one count. The CDR3 DNA is TGTGCCAGCAGTTACAACGGACAAGGAAGGGAAGCTTTCTTT. Translating it yields CASSYNGQGREAFF. The rearrangement joins TRBV6-2 or TRBV6-3 to TRBJ1-1, with a weak D call TRBD1 (5 bases). The V and J ends lost 2 bases and 8 bases respectively, with 15 bases between them. Germline V gives CDR1 MNHEY, CDR2 SVGEGT. The CDR3 is 14 residues long.

V gene TRBV20-1 combines with J gene TRBJ2-7, with a possible D match to TRBD2 (6 bases). The CDR3 runs 14 residues. Germline V CDR1 and CDR2: DFQATT, SNEGSKA (reference sequence). V dropped 6 bases and J dropped 1 base, with 16 bases sitting between them. The CDR3 is CSAPLPGVSYEQYF. The CDR3 DNA reads as TGCAGTGCACCCTTGCCGGGAGTGTCCTACGAGCAGTACTTC.

The V and J genes are TRBV6-1 and TRBJ1-4; weak D call: TRBD1 (5 bases). The CDR3 extends over 15 amino acids. Trimming took 5 bases from V and 5 from J, leaving 15 bases between them. The germline V gene has CDR1 MNHNS and CDR2 SASEGT. CDR3 region: CASSSGGGPNEKLFF. CDR3 nucleotides: TGTGCCAGCAGTTCGGGGGGAGGACCAAATGAAAAACTGTTTTTT.

This clonotype was seen once. J is TRBJ1-2 and V is TRBV19; D ambiguous. CDR1 and CDR2 from the germline V gene are LNHDA and SQIVND (reference sequence). The V gene lost 5 bases and the J gene lost 1 base, with 11 bases spanning the gap. This CDR3 comprises 14 residues. CDR3 protein: CASSGLADNYGYTF. CDR3 in DNA: TGTGCCAGTAGTGGGCTGGCTGATAACTATGGCTACACCTTC.

V usage is TRBV28 and J usage is TRBJ2-1; D remains ambiguous. Germline V gene sequence: CDR1 MDHEN, CDR2 SYDVKM. The CDR3 has 14 residues. Trimming took 3 bases from V and 6 from J, leaving 12 bases between them. For the CDR3, the DNA is TGTGCCAGCAGTTTTTTGGGGTTAGTCAATGAGCAGTTCTTC. The encoded protein is CASSFLGLVNEQFF.

V usage is TRBV28 and J usage is TRBJ2-1; tentatively, D is TRBD2 (6 bases). This CDR3 has 15 amino acids. Trimming cost V 8 bases and J 0 bases, with 14 bases left between them. Germline CDR1 reads MDHEN; CDR2 reads SYDVKM. The CDR3 loop reads CASRLPGGSYNEQFF. The DNA of the CDR3 is TGTGCCAGCCGTCTCCCCGGGGGCTCCTACAATGAGCAGTTCTTC.

The chain joins TRBV11-1 to TRBJ2-1, with 8 nucleotides matching TRBD2. Trimming took 1 base from V and 9 from J; bases not matched to a gene: 5. Germline CDR1 reads SGHAT; CDR2 reads FQDESV (reference sequence). The CDR3 runs 14 residues. The CDR3 is CASSLEEREREQFF. The CDR3 nucleotides are TGTGCCAGCAGCTTAGAGGAGCGGGAGCGTGAGCAGTTCTTC.

This chain links TRBV5-4 with TRBJ2-2; 10 nucleotides align to TRBD1. CDR3 size: 15 residues. Trimming removed 4 bases from V and 4 bases from J; junction bases left unmatched: 4. The germline V gene has CDR1 SGHNT and CDR2 YYREEE (reference sequence). CDR3: CASSPGQGLTGELFF. For the CDR3, the DNA is TGTGCCAGCAGCCCGGGACAGGGGCTCACCGGGGAGCTGTTTTTT.

J is TRBJ2-7 and V is TRBV9, with 12 bases matching TRBD2. Trimming removed 4 bases from V and 5 bases from J; junction bases left unmatched: 13. The germline gives CDR1 SGDLS, CDR2 YYNGEE. The CDR3 contains 17 residues. The CDR3 DNA sequence: TGTGCCAGCAGCCCATCCCCCTCTAGCGGGAGGGCCAACGAGCAGTACTTC. Translated, it gives CASSPSPSSGRANEQYF.

This clonotype was observed once. The CDR3 loop reads CASKRTGGVYEQYF. CDR3 coding DNA: TGTGCCAGCAAAAGGACAGGGGGCGTCTACGAGCAGTACTTC. This rearrangement joins TRBV28 to TRBJ2-7, with 11 bases that match TRBD1. The CDR3 sequence is 14 residues long. Per germline, CDR1 MDHEN and CDR2 SYDVKM. The J segment lost 3 bases and the V segment lost 7 bases, leaving 5 bases of the junction unmatched.

This clonotype has just a few counts. V and J are TRBV18 and TRBJ2-7; D unresolved. Germline CDR1 is KGHSH and CDR2 is LQKENI. V lost 4 bases and J 3 bases, leaving 13 bases between the germline ends. This CDR3 has 14 amino acids. The CDR3 spells CASSQRQANYEQYF. CDR3 coding DNA: TGTGCCAGCTCACAAAGGCAGGCAAACTACGAGCAGTACTTC.

This clonotype has a single count. V gene TRBV28 combines with J gene TRBJ2-6; D gene ambiguous. Germline CDR1 is MDHEN and CDR2 is SYDVKM. The CDR3 is 14 amino acids. V lost 3 bases and J lost 2, with 5 bases in between. This chain's CDR3 is CASSFQPGANVLTF. Here the CDR3 DNA reads TGTGCCAGCAGTTTTCAGCCTGGGGCCAACGTCCTGACTTTC. The whole variable domain, filled in from reference TRBV28 and TRBJ2-6, reads DVKVTQSSRYLVKRTGEKVFLECVQDMDHENMFWYRQDPGLGLRLIYFSYDVKMKEKGDIPEGYSVSREKKERFSLILESASTNQTSMYLCASSFQPGANVLTFGAGSRLTVL.

The rearrangement joins TRBV29-1 to TRBJ2-7, with D possibly being TRBD1 or TRBD2 (5 bases each). Germline CDR1 and CDR2: SQVTM and ANQGSEA. This CDR3 contains 14 residues. Trimming removed 7 bases from V and 4 bases from J, with 20 bases in between. CDR3 sequence reads: CSALLGAEPYEQYF. In DNA, the CDR3 is TGCAGCGCCCTCCTCGGGGCAGAGCCATACGAGCAGTACTTC.

This sequence joins TRBV4-3 and TRBJ1-4, with D unclear. The CDR3 runs to 17 residues. The ends were cut back, 5 bases at V and 0 bases at J, with 16 bases in the middle. The germline V gene has CDR1 LGHNA and CDR2 YSLEER. CDR3 protein: CASSRASATSTNEKLFF. For the CDR3, the DNA is TGCGCCAGCAGCAGGGCCTCGGCCACTTCAACTAATGAAAAACTGTTTTTT.

The chain joins TRBV20-1 to TRBJ1-5; D is unresolved. CDR3 length: 13 amino acids. V shed 6 bases and J shed 3 bases, with 12 bases lying between them. The germline V gene encodes CDR1 DFQATT and CDR2 SNEGSKA (reference sequence). CDR3 sequence reads: CSAPAATNQPQHF. The CDR3 coding sequence is TGCAGTGCCCCGGCAGCGACCAATCAGCCCCAGCATTTT.

A few counts support this clonotype. This chain links TRBV28 with TRBJ2-3; possibly TRBD2 for D (5 bases). V dropped 4 bases and J dropped 2 bases, with 13 bases sitting between them. This CDR3 is 15 amino acids long. The germline CDR1 and CDR2 sequences are MDHEN and SYDVKM. CDR3 coding DNA: TGTGCCAGCAGTTATGCGGGCCGACACACAGATACGCAGTATTTT. Its translation is CASSYAGRHTDTQYF.